This record looks at one TCR beta chain sequence and its context. Its matching antigen is unknown. Methods described previously were used for bulk TCR libraries, and listed TCR primers were applied. TCRdb redid the calling of the PCR reads with MiXCR, one entry per CDR3 protein. Of about half a million distinct CDR3 sequences listed, roughly 26% are singletons. Per the germline V gene, CDR1 is LNHDA and CDR2 is SQIVND (reference sequence). CDR3 length equals 15 residues. Trimming took off 3 bases at V and 3 bases at J, with 13 bases between the two ends. The data were obtained in a study of molecular identifiers for immune sequencing clone quantification. Sorted cell numbers of roughly 19,000 to 1,000,000, with 10%, 30% or 50% RNA, served as input for naive CD8 libraries. Isolation of naive CD8 T cells was achieved by sorting on a CD8+CD4-CCR7+CD45RA+ phenotype. Whole-study results and caveats: Clones above 20 RNA copies contained over 97% of effector molecules but under 1% of naive ones.

V usage is TRBV19 and J usage is TRBJ2-3; tentatively, D is TRBD2 (5 bases). Sequencing was carried out using naive CD8+ T cells from blood, with Jurkat cell RNA spiked in. Subset defined: FACS-sorted CD8+CD4-CCR7+CD45RA+ naive T cells. The sequence derives from a human donor in good health. Some libraries in this study had Jurkat cell RNA spiked in. CDR3 region: CASSIVEGTTDTQYF. The CDR3 DNA reads as TGTGCCAGTAGTATTGTTGAGGGAACTACAGATACGCAGTATTTT.